These 31 T cell receptor beta chains were all obtained from the same sample, sequenced in a study of memory CD4+ T cells and cytomegalovirus serostatus. Clones were read by immunoSEQ multiplex PCR, and TCRdb kept only the in-frame ones, dropping some. The profile shows approximately 42,000 clones, around three quarters of them singletons. The sort gate was single viable CD3+CD4+CD8-CD45RO+ cells for memory CD4+ T cells. Sequenced: memory CD4+ T cells from blood. Receptors originate from an adult in good health and CMV-seronegative.

The chain carries TRBV5-1 and TRBJ2-5; D is ambiguous. Germline CDR1 reads SGHRS; CDR2 reads YFSETQ. This CDR3 spans 13 amino acids. Trimming took 4 bases from V and 4 from J, leaving 11 bases between them. As DNA, the CDR3 is TGCGCCAGCAGCACCGATGGGTCAGAGACCCAGTACTTC. Its translation is CASSTDGSETQYF.

The chain joins TRBV4-2 to TRBJ2-1; D is unclear. The CDR3 contains 15 residues. Trimming shortened V by 0 bases and J by 2 bases, and 8 bases separated the two germline ends. The germline V gene encodes CDR1 LGHNA and CDR2 YNFKEQ. CDR3 bases: TGTGCCAGCAGCCAAGAAAGGTTCGCCTACAATGAGCAGTTCTTC. Protein sequence: CASSQERFAYNEQFF.

The V and J genes are TRBV19 and TRBJ2-3; 15 nucleotides match TRBD2. The J segment lost 5 bases and the V segment lost 6 bases, leaving 3 bases of the junction unmatched. Germline loops: CDR1 LNHDA, CDR2 SQIVND (reference sequence). The CDR3 covers 15 residues. The CDR3 sequence is CASRPGLAGGDTQYF. The CDR3 DNA follows: TGTGCCAGTAGACCGGGACTAGCGGGAGGAGATACGCAGTATTTT.

This chain uses TRBV7-2 with TRBJ2-3, with D uncertain. CDR1 is SGHTA, CDR2 FQGNSA, per germline. V lost 6 bases, J lost 2 bases, and 6 bases lay in between. The CDR3 is 12 residues long. CDR3 loop: CASRLNTDTQYF. The CDR3 bases are TGTGCCAGCAGACTGAACACAGATACGCAGTATTTT.

The gene calls are TRBV7-2 and TRBJ1-4; D is ambiguous. The CDR3 extends over 14 amino acids. V was clipped by 5 bases and J by 7 bases, with 14 bases between them. The germline gives CDR1 SGHTA, CDR2 FQGNSA. CDR3 protein: CASSPQAWSEKLFF. The CDR3 coding sequence is TGTGCCAGCAGCCCCCAGGCCTGGAGTGAAAAACTGTTTTTT.

This chain uses TRBV4-1 with TRBJ2-7; possibly TRBD1 for D (5 bases). V gave up 6 bases and J gave up 3 bases, with 12 bases separating them. CDR1 is MGHRA, CDR2 YSYEKL, per germline. The CDR3 has 13 amino acids. The DNA for the CDR3 is TGCGCCAGCAGAGGATTAGGGGACTACGAGCAGTACTTC. This gives the protein CASRGLGDYEQYF.

This clone was seen a single time. The V gene is TRBV30, the J gene TRBJ2-6; 8 bases match TRBD1. Germline loops: CDR1 GTSNPN, CDR2 SVGIG (reference sequence). The V gene end was trimmed by 1 base and the J gene end by 9 bases; junction bases not matched to a gene: 8. CDR3 size: 15 residues. The CDR3 region is CAWSGGTGQVNVLTF. DNA for the CDR3: TGTGCCTGGAGTGGGGGGACAGGTCAAGTCAACGTCCTGACTTTC.

V is TRBV18 and J is TRBJ2-7; D unclear. CDR1 and CDR2 (germline): KGHSH, LQKENI. V was trimmed by 5 bases and J by 0 bases, leaving 5 bases between them. The CDR3 sequence is 12 residues long. The DNA for the CDR3 is TGTGCCAGCTCATCCCTCTCCTACGAGCAGTACTTC. Protein sequence: CASSSLSYEQYF.

The chain links TRBV25-1 to TRBJ2-2; D may be TRBD2 (6 bases). The V end was cut by 7 bases, the J end by 3 bases, with 12 bases between. The CDR3 totals 14 residues. CDR1 and CDR2 from the germline V gene are MGHDK and SYGVNS. The CDR3 protein is CASMSGGDTGELFF. The CDR3 DNA sequence: TGTGCCAGCATGTCCGGGGGTGACACCGGGGAGCTGTTTTTT.

The V call is TRBV28, the J call TRBJ2-5; tentative D call: TRBD1 (6 bases). Germline V gives CDR1 MDHEN, CDR2 SYDVKM. The CDR3 is 15 amino acids. V was pared by 6 bases and J by 2 bases, with 16 bases between. CDR3 loop: CASSSSDRIQETQYF. CDR3 nucleotide sequence: TGTGCCAGCAGCTCTTCCGACAGGATACAAGAGACCCAGTACTTC. Using reference TRBV28 and TRBJ2-5 for the parts outside the CDR3, the full variable domain is DVKVTQSSRYLVKRTGEKVFLECVQDMDHENMFWYRQDPGLGLRLIYFSYDVKMKEKGDIPEGYSVSREKKERFSLILESASTNQTSMYLCASSSSDRIQETQYFGPGTRLLVL.

This CDR3 reads CASSPVGLASGSAVEQFF. The CDR3 DNA reads as TGTGCCAGCAGCCCAGTCGGTTTGGCTAGCGGGAGTGCGGTTGAGCAGTTCTTC. The chain combines TRBV7-6 with TRBJ2-1; 10 bases map to TRBD2. V lost 5 bases, J lost 9 bases, and 19 bases stayed unmatched. The germline CDR1 and CDR2 sequences are SGHVS and FNYEAQ. The CDR3 runs 18 residues. Together with reference TRBV7-6 and TRBJ2-1, the CDR3 gives the full variable domain: GAGVSQSPRYKVTKRGQDVALRCDPISGHVSLYWYRQALGQGPEFLTYFNYEAQQDKSGLPNDRFSAERPEGSISTLTIQRTEQRDSAMYRCASSPVGLASGSAVEQFFGPGTRLTVL.

V usage is TRBV19 and J usage is TRBJ1-1; tentatively, D is TRBD1 (5 bases). Trimming took 5 bases from V and 4 from J, leaving 11 bases between them. This CDR3 has 13 amino acids. Germline loops: CDR1 LNHDA, CDR2 SQIVND (reference sequence). The CDR3 sequence is CASSARVGTEAFF. The CDR3, as DNA: TGTGCCAGTAGTGCCAGGGTGGGCACTGAAGCTTTCTTT.

The gene calls are TRBV4-1 and TRBJ1-1; D call uncertain. CDR1 is MGHRA and CDR2 is YSYEKL in the germline V gene. V was pared by 1 base and J by 1 base, with 7 bases between. The CDR3 totals 14 residues. This CDR3 reads CASSQVQSNTEAFF. In DNA form, the CDR3 reads TGCGCCAGCAGCCAAGTACAGTCGAACACTGAAGCTTTCTTT.

The rearrangement links TRBV9 to TRBJ2-7, with 13 bases matching TRBD2. Germline values: CDR1 SGDLS, CDR2 YYNGEE. Losses at the gene ends were 2 bases for V and 6 bases for J; bases not matched to a gene: 5. CDR3 length equals 15 residues. The CDR3 loop reads CASSVGLAGDGEQYF. Written as DNA, the CDR3 is TGTGCCAGCAGCGTCGGACTAGCGGGAGATGGCGAGCAGTACTTC. Complete variable domain (other parts from reference TRBV9 and TRBJ2-7): DSGVTQTPKHLITATGQRVTLRCSPRSGDLSVYWYQQSLDQGLQFLIQYYNGEERAKGNILERFSAQQFPDLHSELNLSSLELGDSALYFCASSVGLAGDGEQYFGPGTRLTVT.

A few counts support this clone. Additional DNA sequences in this sample encode the identical CDR3. The chain joins TRBV11-3 to TRBJ1-1; unclear D gene. The CDR3 sequence is 13 residues long. Germline assignment: CDR1 SGHNT and CDR2 YENEEA. The V and J ends lost 4 bases and 1 base respectively, with 7 bases between them. The CDR3 loop reads CASSSPRNTEAFF. The CDR3 DNA reads TGTGCCAGCAGCTCACCCCGGAACACTGAAGCTTTCTTT.

CDR3 sequence: CASSSGTGFHEQYF. CDR3 nucleotide sequence: TGTGCCAGCAGCTCCGGGACAGGGTTCCACGAGCAGTACTTC. The genes are TRBV7-2 and TRBJ2-7; 9 bases match TRBD1. V trimming: 4 bases; J trimming: 5 bases; junction bases outside the gene matches: 6. The CDR3 totals 14 residues. The V gene's germline CDR1 is SGHTA and CDR2 FQGNSA.

The J gene is TRBJ2-7, the V gene TRBV30; D ambiguous. The V and J ends lost 2 bases and 6 bases respectively, with 2 bases between them. CDR1 GTSNPN and CDR2 SVGIG come from the germline V gene (reference sequence). The CDR3 totals 9 residues. CDR3 loop: CAWSFEQYF. As DNA, the CDR3 is TGTGCCTGGAGTTTCGAGCAGTACTTC.

The chain is built from TRBV7-8 and TRBJ2-1; D may be TRBD2 (5 bases). This CDR3 spans 14 amino acids. V lost 2 bases and J lost 7, with 12 bases in between. CDR1 and CDR2 (germline): SGHVS, FQNEAQ. For the CDR3, the DNA is TGTGCCAGCAGCTTATTGAGGGTGTGGAATGAGCAGTTCTTC. It specifies CASSLLRVWNEQFF.

This chain uses TRBV20-1 with TRBJ2-4; D may be TRBD1 (5 bases). The CDR3 is 11 residues long. The germline V gene encodes CDR1 DFQATT and CDR2 SNEGSKA (reference sequence). The CDR3 loop is CRDMETNIQYF. The CDR3 DNA sequence: TGCAGGGACATGGAGACGAACATTCAGTACTTC.

The gene calls are TRBV19 and TRBJ1-2; weak D call: TRBD1 (6 bases). CDR1 is LNHDA, CDR2 SQIVND, per germline (reference sequence). CDR3 length: 13 amino acids. Trimming cost V 6 bases and J 1 base, with 9 bases left between them. Written as DNA, the CDR3 is TGTGCCAGTAGAGGGGGACTTAACTATGGCTACACCTTC. It encodes CASRGGLNYGYTF.

This chain joins TRBV6-5 and TRBJ2-1; D uncertain. Germline values: CDR1 MNHEY, CDR2 SVGAGI. V dropped 7 bases and J dropped 0 bases, with 13 bases sitting between them. The CDR3 is made up of 15 amino acids. The CDR3 reads CASMIGLVSYNEQFF. In DNA, the CDR3 is TGTGCCAGCATGATCGGGTTAGTCTCCTACAATGAGCAGTTCTTC.

This clone was observed a few times. The V and J genes are TRBV30 and TRBJ1-1; D is ambiguous. This CDR3 comprises 13 residues. V lost 0 bases and J lost 1, with 6 bases in between. CDR1 is GTSNPN, CDR2 SVGIG, per germline (reference sequence). CDR3 amino acids: CAWSVGWNTEAFF. DNA of the CDR3: TGTGCCTGGAGTGTCGGATGGAACACTGAAGCTTTCTTT.

V gene TRBV7-9 combines with J gene TRBJ1-4, with TRBD1 matching over 7 bases. The CDR3 covers 14 residues. Germline lookup yields CDR1 SEHNR and CDR2 FQNEAQ (reference sequence). V shed 0 bases and J 7 bases; nucleotides not matched to a gene: 2. The CDR3 DNA is TGTGCCAGCAGCTTAGCACAGGGGAGTGAAAAACTGTTTTTT. Its translation is CASSLAQGSEKLFF.

J is TRBJ1-1 and V is TRBV15; no reliable D call. Trimming removed 0 bases at V and 1 base at J, with 6 bases between. The CDR3 has 14 amino acids. CDR1 is LNHNV, CDR2 YYDKDF, per germline (reference sequence). CDR3 amino acids: CATSRDQTNTEAFF. CDR3 nucleotides: TGTGCCACCAGCAGAGATCAGACGAACACTGAAGCTTTCTTT.

The chain uses TRBV29-1 and TRBJ1-1, with no clear D. V was shortened by 2 bases and J by 11 bases, with 12 bases between the two germline ends. Germline V gene sequence: CDR1 SQVTM, CDR2 ANQGSEA. CDR3 size: 11 residues. The CDR3 nucleotides are TGCAGCGTTGAAAATCTAGGGTCCGCTTTCTTT. It codes for CSVENLGSAFF.

This clone was seen just once. The CDR3 is CASSQGVMRGGNQPQHF. The CDR3 coding sequence is TGCGCCAGCAGCCAAGGTGTTATGCGGGGAGGCAATCAGCCCCAGCATTTT. This chain uses TRBV4-1 with TRBJ1-5; D is uncertain. Trimming removed 1 base at V and 2 bases at J, with 15 bases between. Germline loops: CDR1 MGHRA, CDR2 YSYEKL. This CDR3 is built from 17 residues.

The V and J genes are TRBV20-1 and TRBJ2-2; no reliable D call. Germline V CDR1 and CDR2: DFQATT, SNEGSKA (reference sequence). V lost 0 bases to trimming and J lost 6 bases, with 2 bases between them. The CDR3 extends over 11 amino acids. The CDR3 bases are TGCAGTGCTAGAGAATCCGGGGAGCTGTTTTTT. Translating gives CSARESGELFF.

The rearrangement joins TRBV5-5 to TRBJ2-3; perhaps TRBD1 as D (5 bases). V dropped 6 bases and J dropped 2 bases, with 13 bases sitting between them. Germline-derived CDR1 and CDR2 are SGHKS and YYEKEE (reference sequence). The CDR3 has 14 amino acids. The CDR3 here is CASNFRDYTDTQYF. CDR3 bases: TGTGCCAGCAATTTCAGGGATTACACAGATACGCAGTATTTT. The full variable domain, completed using reference TRBV5-5 and TRBJ2-3, is DAGVTQSPTHLIKTRGQQVTLRCSPISGHKSVSWYQQVLGQGPQFIFQYYEKEERGRGNFPDRFSARQFPNYSSELNVNALLLGDSALYLCASNFRDYTDTQYFGPGTRLTVL.

This sequence joins TRBV5-1 and TRBJ2-1; D might be TRBD2 (5 bases). In germline, CDR1 is SGHRS, CDR2 YFSETQ. The germline V and J ends were trimmed by 0 bases and 0 bases, with 10 bases remaining between them. CDR3 length: 16 residues. Here the CDR3 DNA reads TGCGCCAGCAGCTTGGGGCGGGCCAGCTCCTACAATGAGCAGTTCTTC. This codes for CASSLGRASSYNEQFF.

This rearrangement joins TRBV10-3 to TRBJ2-1; 11 positions match TRBD2. Trimming at V came to 8 bases and at J to 4 bases, leaving 7 bases not matched to a gene. Germline assignment: CDR1 ENHRY and CDR2 SYGVKD. CDR3 length: 15 amino acids. This CDR3 is CAIARGTSGYNEQFF. The DNA of the CDR3 is TGTGCCATCGCACGGGGGACTAGCGGTTACAATGAGCAGTTCTTC.

The J gene is TRBJ2-5, the V gene TRBV2; D perhaps matches TRBD1 (6 bases). Trimming shortened V by 6 bases and J by 1 base, and 15 bases separated the two germline ends. Germline V gene data show CDR1 as SNHLY and CDR2 as FYNNEI. This CDR3 is built from 15 residues. The CDR3 DNA is TGTGCCAGCAGCATTCAGACAGGACCCCAAGAGACCCAGTACTTC. It translates to CASSIQTGPQETQYF.